Listed below are T cell receptor beta chains from one sample, sequenced in a study of OX40 agonist ivuxolimab in advanced cancers. Using immunoSEQ multiplex PCR, the repertoire was profiled, and TCRdb retains in-frame clones only, with some absent. The repertoire includes tens of thousands of clones, approximately 90% of them detected once, and around 13% sits in the top ten. Sequenced here: CD4+ or CD8+ T cells sorted from blood, sampled in a trial of the OX40 agonist ivuxolimab. The receptor source for this set is an adult with an advanced solid tumor such as melanoma, head and neck, liver or kidney cancer. CDR3s include the opening cysteine and the closing phenylalanine or tryptophan. A D gene is named only where the DNA matches it firmly. A clone size is listed for some rows: how often the clone was seen (once, few, many), or a class if it is expanded.

>-|-|TRBV9|TRBJ1-2
TGTGCCAGCAGCTTAAGCGGGGGATACCCTGGCTACACCTTC
CASSLSGGYPGYTF
>-|once|TRBV4-2|TRBJ1-5
TGTGCCAGCAGCCAAGTCCGAGGGGATTATCAGCCCCAGCATTTT
CASSQVRGDYQPQHF
>-|-|TRBV27|TRBJ2-7
TGTGCCAGCAGTTTGGACGGCTACGAGCAGTACTTC
CASSLDGYEQYF
>TRBD2|-|TRBV29-1|TRBJ2-7
TGCAGCGTTGAAAGTGCAGCGCGGGAGAGAGGGTACGAGCAGTACTTC
CSVESAARERGYEQYF
>TRBD2|-|TRBV4-1|TRBJ2-7
TGCGCCAGCAGCCAAATCTTCGCTAGCGGGAATACCTACGAGCAGTACTTC
CASSQIFASGNTYEQYF
>-|-|TRBV5-4|TRBJ2-2
TGTGCCAGCAGCTCTTTGGGGGCGGCGAACACCGGGGAGCTGTTTTTT
CASSSLGAANTGELFF
>-|-|TRBV29-1|TRBJ2-2
TGCAGCGTTGAGGACGGGGAGCTGTTTTTT
CSVEDGELFF
>-|-|TRBV7-6|TRBJ1-6
TGTGCCAGCAGCTTAGCCCCAGGCGAACCCCTCCACTTT
CASSLAPGEPLHF
>-|-|TRBV27|TRBJ2-7
TGTGCCAGCAAAATGGGGAGGAGCTCCTACGAGCAGTACTTC
CASKMGRSSYEQYF
>TRBD2|-|TRBV6-1|TRBJ2-5
TGTGCCAGCAGTGAGGGGGGGATGTACCAAGAGACCCAGTACTTC
CASSEGGMYQETQYF
>TRBD2|-|TRBV2|TRBJ2-1
TGTGCTTGGGGAGGGGGGACTAGCGGATACAATGAGCAGTTCTTC
CAWGGGTSGYNEQFF
>TRBD1|-|TRBV28|TRBJ2-7
TGTGCCAGCAGTTTATTGGTTGGGACAGGGGATGCCTACGAGCAGTACTTC
CASSLLVGTGDAYEQYF
>-|-|TRBV5-8|TRBJ1-5
TGTGCCAGCAGCCCGGAGGGGGGGCTGCTTCAGCCCCAGCATTTT
CASSPEGGLLQPQHF
>-|-|TRBV9|TRBJ2-1
TGTGCCAGCAGCGTAGGTGCGCTAGCTTTCAATGAGCAGTTCTTC
CASSVGALAFNEQFF
>-|-|TRBV7-8|TRBJ1-1
TGTGCCAGCAGCTTAGAACGAGGGCGCGCTGAAGCTTTCTTT
CASSLERGRAEAFF
>-|-|TRBV27|TRBJ2-7
TGTGCCAGCAGTTTTCCCGGGACCGAGCAGTACTTC
CASSFPGTEQYF
>TRBD2|-|TRBV2|TRBJ2-5
TGTGCCAGCAGCGACCTAAGGGCGGGAGGGTCCCAAGAGACCCAGTACTTC
CASSDLRAGGSQETQYF
>TRBD2|once|TRBV29-1|TRBJ2-7
TGCAGCGTTGAAGATAGGACTAGCGTTACCTACGAGCAGTACTTC
CSVEDRTSVTYEQYF
>-|-|TRBV7-2|TRBJ2-7
TGTGCCAGCAGCTTAGTTGCGGGATATGACGAGCAGTACTTC
CASSLVAGYDEQYF
>TRBD1|-|TRBV2|TRBJ2-7
TGTGCCAGCAGTCAACAGGGGGGACTTTACTACGAGCAGTACTTC
CASSQQGGLYYEQYF
>TRBD2|-|TRBV4-2|TRBJ2-4
TGTGCCAGCCAAGGACTAGCGGGAATGGAAAACATTCAGTACTTC
CASQGLAGMENIQYF
>TRBD2|once|TRBV7-8|TRBJ2-1
TGTGCCAGCAGCTTACCTCTAAGACTAGCGGGGCGGGGGAATGAGCAGTTCTTC
CASSLPLRLAGRGNEQFF
>-|-|TRBV19|TRBJ2-7
TGTGCCAGTAAATGGGCGGCGGGGCACTACGAGCAGTACTTC
CASKWAAGHYEQYF
>-|-|TRBV2|TRBJ1-1
TGTGCCAGCGGGCTTTCGAACACTGAAGCTTTCTTT
CASGLSNTEAFF
>-|-|TRBV5-1|TRBJ2-7
TGCGCCAGCAGCTTGGGCCTGTGGGGGGACGAGCAGTACTTC
CASSLGLWGDEQYF
>-|-|TRBV5-8|TRBJ2-3
TGTGCCAGCAGCTTACATGAGGGCCAAGATACGCAGTATTTT
CASSLHEGQDTQYF
>-|-|TRBV7-8|TRBJ1-1
TGTGCCAGCAGCCACCCACAGGATTTGAACACTGAAGCTTTCTTT
CASSHPQDLNTEAFF
>TRBD1|-|TRBV28|TRBJ1-1
TGTGCCAGCAGTTTTATGAACAGGGGAAATACTGAAGCTTTCTTT
CASSFMNRGNTEAFF
>TRBD2|once|TRBV9|TRBJ2-5
TGTGCCAGCACCAGTAGTGGGACTAGCGGGTCTGAGACCCAGTACTTC
CASTSSGTSGSETQYF
>-|-|TRBV7-8|TRBJ1-2
TGTGCCAGCAGCTTAGATTACAGGGCGAACTATGGCTACACCTTC
CASSLDYRANYGYTF
>-|-|TRBV9|TRBJ2-3
TGTGCCAGCAGCCTCTCCAGGGTGACAGATACGCAGTATTTT
CASSLSRVTDTQYF
>-|-|TRBV5-1|TRBJ2-1
TGCGCCAGCAGCTTCCCGACGGGGACTTATAGCTCCTACAATGAGCAGTTCTTC
CASSFPTGTYSSYNEQFF
>-|once|TRBV5-4|TRBJ2-7
TGTGCCAGCAGCCCCTTGGACGGGAACTACGAGCAGTACTTC
CASSPLDGNYEQYF
>-|-|TRBV27|TRBJ1-3
TGTGCCAGCAGTGGGGGGGGCTACTCTGGAAACACCATATATTTT
CASSGGGYSGNTIYF
>-|-|TRBV27|TRBJ2-7
TGTGCCAGCAGTTTAGGGGGCGGGTCCGGCTACGAGCAGTACTTC
CASSLGGGSGYEQYF
>-|-|TRBV4-1|TRBJ1-5
TGCGCCAGCAGCCAGCTGCTTGGCCAGCCCCAGCATTTT
CASSQLLGQPQHF
>-|-|TRBV5-6|TRBJ2-1
TGTGCCAGCAGCTTGTGGGGACACAAGAACAATGAGCAGTTCTTC
CASSLWGHKNNEQFF
>-|once|TRBV15|TRBJ2-7
TGTGCCACCAGTCCGAATCTAGCGCACGAGCAGTACTTC
CATSPNLAHEQYF
>TRBD2|-|TRBV19|TRBJ2-1
TGTGCCAGTAGTACTTTTGTACTAGCGGGATCCTCCTACAATGAGCAGTTCTTC
CASSTFVLAGSSYNEQFF
>TRBD2|-|TRBV9|TRBJ2-5
TGTGCCAGCAGCGCCACTAGCGTACTCCAAGAGACCCAGTACTTC
CASSATSVLQETQYF
>-|few|TRBV2|TRBJ1-3
TGTGCCAGCAGTGAATGGTCGGTAGGGAGAGGAAACACCATATATTTT
CASSEWSVGRGNTIYF
>-|-|TRBV28|TRBJ1-1
TGTGCCAGCAGTTTACTAGACGCGAACACTGAAGCTTTCTTT
CASSLLDANTEAFF
>-|-|TRBV19|TRBJ2-1
TGTGCCAGTACAGATGCGGGTAACCCCTACAATGAGCAGTTCTTC
CASTDAGNPYNEQFF
>-|-|TRBV27|TRBJ1-1
TGTGCCAGCAGGGTAGGTCGCACGGGAGCTGAAGCTTTCTTT
CASRVGRTGAEAFF
>-|-|TRBV7-9|TRBJ1-2
TGTGCCAGCAGCTTAATGGACAAGTCAAATAACTATGGCTACACCTTC
CASSLMDKSNNYGYTF
>TRBD1|-|TRBV11-1|TRBJ2-3
TGTGCCAGCAGCCCCCGGGACAGGACCACAGATACGCAGTATTTT
CASSPRDRTTDTQYF
>TRBD1|-|TRBV29-1|TRBJ2-2
TGCAGCGTTGCGGGGACAGGGGAAAACACCGGGGAGCTGTTTTTT
CSVAGTGENTGELFF
>-|-|TRBV4-1|TRBJ2-1
TGCGCCAGCAGCCCCGGGGGAGGAGGCGATGAGCAGTTCTTC
CASSPGGGGDEQFF
>TRBD1|-|TRBV19|TRBJ2-7
TGTGCCAGTAGTACCTACGGGACAGGGTACTACGAGCAGTACTTC
CASSTYGTGYYEQYF
>-|once|TRBV7-8|TRBJ1-2
TGTGCCAGCAGCTTATCGGCGGGACCCCCTAACTATGGCTACACCTTC
CASSLSAGPPNYGYTF
>TRBD2|-|TRBV19|TRBJ2-1
TGTGCCAGTAGTGTACTAGCGGGAGGGCTTGGTGAGCAGTTCTTC
CASSVLAGGLGEQFF
>-|-|TRBV28|TRBJ1-1
TGTGCCAGCAATACAGCGAACACTGAAGCTTTCTTT
CASNTANTEAFF
>TRBD1|once|TRBV5-6|TRBJ2-5
TGTGCCAGCAGCCCGGACAGGCAAGAGACCCAGTACTTC
CASSPDRQETQYF
>TRBD1|-|TRBV27|TRBJ2-3
TGTGCCAGCAGTTTAGTGACAGGGACAGATACGCAGTATTTT
CASSLVTGTDTQYF
>-|-|TRBV11-2|TRBJ2-3
TGTGCCAGCAGCTTGACTGTCATTGGGCAGTATTTT
CASSLTVIGQYF